This T cell receptor (beta chain) was sequenced during a study of radiotherapy plus CTLA-4 blockade in lung cancer. As for the study in general: There were objective responses in approximately 20% of patients, and around 31% had disease control.

The CDR3 is 15 amino acids. Germline V CDR1 and CDR2: SNHLY, FYNNEI. With 5 bases clipped from V and 8 bases from J, the junction kept 11 bases outside the gene matches. The method was immunoSEQ multiplex PCR; TCRdb's version includes in-frame clones alone and lacks a portion of them. The repertoire includes about 98,000 clones, approximately 85% of them detected once, and 3% to 3.5% sits in the top ten. The rearrangement links TRBV2 to TRBJ2-1; 8 nucleotides align to TRBD2. Specimen: peripheral blood, collected from a patient treated with radiotherapy plus ipilimumab. This TCR was sampled from a human donor with non-small cell lung cancer who had a partial response to radiotherapy plus ipilimumab. The CDR3 reads CASSYSGTGRYEQFF. In nucleotides, the CDR3 is TGTGCCAGCAGTTATAGCGGGACTGGACGATATGAGCAGTTCTTC.